These 22 T cell receptor beta chains were sequenced from one sample in a study of T cell responses to AZD1222 COVID-19 vaccine. Repertoires were generated with immunoSEQ multiplex PCR, while TCRdb's copy carries only in-frame clones and drops some. The repertoire includes roughly 100,000 clones, approximately 91% of them detected once, and over 15% sits in the top ten. The sample in question was peripheral blood, obtained on day 0 of AZD1222 vaccination. The receptor set was obtained from an adult in good health.

V and J are TRBV6-5 and TRBJ2-7; 9 positions match TRBD1. This CDR3 is 14 amino acids long. Germline V CDR1 and CDR2: MNHEY, SVGAGI. V was pared by 6 bases and J by 2 bases, with 5 bases of the junction left unmatched. The CDR3 DNA reads as TGTGCCAGCAGCCTTAGGACAGGGGCCTACGAGCAGTACTTC. As protein: CASSLRTGAYEQYF.

The CDR3 spells CASSLGTGRYYEQYF. The CDR3 nucleotides are TGTGCCAGCAGCTTGGGGACAGGGAGGTACTACGAGCAGTACTTC. The J gene is TRBJ2-7, the V gene TRBV5-6; 8 bases map to TRBD1. Per the germline V gene, CDR1 is SGHDT and CDR2 is YYEEEE. This CDR3 has 15 amino acids. The V segment lost 0 bases and the J segment 3 bases; nucleotides outside the gene matches: 5.

The chain carries TRBV9 and TRBJ2-3; TRBD2 is a possible D gene (7 bases). CDR1 and CDR2 from the germline V gene are SGDLS and YYNGEE. The CDR3 has 16 amino acids. V lost 3 bases and J lost 4, with 18 bases in between. CDR3 DNA sequence: TGTGCCAGCAGCGAGAGGCCTGGGGGGGCTGCAGATACGCAGTATTTT. Translating it yields CASSERPGGAADTQYF.

The chain joins TRBV10-3 to TRBJ1-1; the D gene is possibly TRBD1 (5 bases). V shed 11 bases and J shed 0 bases, with 10 bases lying between them. In germline, CDR1 is ENHRY, CDR2 SYGVKD. This CDR3 contains 12 residues. Here the CDR3 reads CAVKQVNTEAFF. The CDR3 coding sequence is TGTGCCGTTAAACAGGTGAACACTGAAGCTTTCTTT.

The chain uses TRBV7-8 and TRBJ1-4; a weak D match, TRBD1 (6 bases). Germline lookup yields CDR1 SGHVS and CDR2 FQNEAQ. V gave up 2 bases and J gave up 0 bases, with 13 bases separating them. This CDR3 is built from 17 residues. The CDR3: CASSLRGAISTNEKLFF. CDR3 sequence (DNA): TGTGCCAGCAGCTTAAGGGGGGCGATTTCAACTAATGAAAAACTGTTTTTT.

This clone was counted only a few times. The rearrangement links TRBV27 to TRBJ2-1; D unresolved. Between the trimmed V and J ends, which lost 3 bases and 5 bases, there was a span of 5 bases. Germline lookup yields CDR1 MNHEY and CDR2 SMNVEV (reference sequence). This CDR3 comprises 12 residues. The CDR3 coding sequence is TGTGCCAGCAGTTTCGGGCACAATGAGCAGTTCTTC. This encodes CASSFGHNEQFF.

The CDR3 loop reads CASSFGRVEDYTQYF. CDR3 nucleotide sequence: TGTGCCAGCAGCTTCGGGCGGGTAGAGGACTATACGCAGTATTTT. The gene calls are TRBV11-3 and TRBJ2-3, with D possibly matching TRBD2 (5 bases). Per germline, CDR1 SGHNT and CDR2 YENEEA. The CDR3 has 15 amino acids. Trimming removed 3 bases at V and 7 bases at J, with 17 bases between.

This chain joins TRBV7-6 and TRBJ1-3, with D hard to call. The CDR3 is 16 amino acids. Germline V gene lookup returns CDR1 SGHVS and CDR2 FNYEAQ. Trimming removed 1 base at V and 0 bases at J, with 10 bases between. CDR3 in amino acids: CASSLDSPGSGNTIYF. Written as DNA, the CDR3 is TGTGCCAGCAGCTTAGATTCGCCGGGCTCTGGAAACACCATATATTTT. Combining the CDR3 with reference TRBV7-6 and TRBJ1-3 gives the whole variable domain GAGVSQSPRYKVTKRGQDVALRCDPISGHVSLYWYRQALGQGPEFLTYFNYEAQQDKSGLPNDRFSAERPEGSISTLTIQRTEQRDSAMYRCASSLDSPGSGNTIYFGEGSWLTVV.

DNA for the CDR3: TGTGCCAGCAAGGAGGAGGGTAAGGGGAAACTGTTTTTT. The encoded protein is CASKEEGKGKLFF. The chain uses TRBV6-5 and TRBJ1-4; possible D gene TRBD1, 5 bases. Germline V gene sequence: CDR1 MNHEY, CDR2 SVGAGI. The CDR3 has 13 residues. V lost 7 bases, J lost 11 bases, and 17 bases lay in between.

This chain uses TRBV11-2 with TRBJ2-1; D possibly uses TRBD1 or TRBD2 (5 bases each). This CDR3 is built from 14 residues. Germline V gene data show CDR1 as SGHAT and CDR2 as FQNNGV. V lost 1 base to trimming and J lost 6 bases, with 10 bases between them. The CDR3 DNA sequence: TGTGCCAGCAGCTTAGTACCAGGGAGCAATGAGCAGTTCTTC. Its protein is CASSLVPGSNEQFF.

This clone is medium-sized in the sample. J is TRBJ1-2 and V is TRBV5-5; weak D call: TRBD1 (5 bases). CDR3 size: 15 residues. The germline V and J ends were trimmed by 0 bases and 3 bases, with 12 bases remaining between them. Germline V CDR1 and CDR2: SGHKS, YYEKEE (reference sequence). CDR3 sequence reads: CASSLETGVYYGYTF. For the CDR3, the DNA is TGTGCCAGCAGCTTGGAAACAGGAGTCTACTATGGCTACACCTTC.

This clone has only a few counts. This chain connects TRBV11-2 to TRBJ2-7; 9 positions agree with TRBD1. The CDR3 is made up of 15 amino acids. J lost 5 bases, V lost 5 bases, and 10 bases had no gene match. The germline CDR1 and CDR2 sequences are SGHAT and FQNNGV. The CDR3 protein is CASSQIGTGTNEQYF. The CDR3 DNA follows: TGTGCCAGCAGCCAAATCGGGACAGGGACCAACGAGCAGTACTTC.

This chain links TRBV30 with TRBJ1-3; no definite D call. CDR3 size: 12 residues. Deletions cut 4 bases from V and 0 bases from J, with 4 bases between. Germline V gene lookup returns CDR1 GTSNPN and CDR2 SVGIG (reference sequence). CDR3 DNA: TGTGCCTGGAAGAGCTCTGGAAACACCATATATTTT. Its protein product is CAWKSSGNTIYF.

J is TRBJ1-2 and V is TRBV5-1; D gene uncertain. CDR1 is SGHRS and CDR2 is YFSETQ in the germline V gene. The V and J ends lost 2 bases and 0 bases respectively, with 5 bases between them. This CDR3 is 13 amino acids long. Here the CDR3 reads CASSLSSNYGYTF. CDR3 bases: TGCGCCAGCAGCTTATCTTCTAACTATGGCTACACCTTC.

V is TRBV29-1 and J is TRBJ1-1, with D unclear. The CDR3 has 12 residues. The V end was cut by 8 bases, the J end by 4 bases, with 14 bases between. Germline values: CDR1 SQVTM, CDR2 ANQGSEA. CDR3 nucleotides: TGCAGCACCCGGGGATGGGGCACTGAAGCTTTCTTT. Translated, it gives CSTRGWGTEAFF.

This rearrangement joins TRBV5-1 to TRBJ1-4, with D perhaps TRBD1 (5 bases). The CDR3 length is 16 residues. Trimming shortened V by 2 bases and J by 0 bases, and 11 bases separated the two germline ends. Germline lookup yields CDR1 SGHRS and CDR2 YFSETQ. The CDR3 DNA follows: TGCGCCAGCAGCTTAATCCAGGGCTCAACTAATGAAAAACTGTTTTTT. It is translated as CASSLIQGSTNEKLFF. Using reference TRBV5-1 and TRBJ1-4 for the parts outside the CDR3, the full variable domain is KAGVTQTPRYLIKTRGQQVTLSCSPISGHRSVSWYQQTPGQGLQFLFEYFSETQRNKGNFPGRFSGRQFSNSRSEMNVSTLELGDSALYLCASSLIQGSTNEKLFFGSGTQLSVL.

As concerns this clone: Since no conserved phenylalanine or tryptophan closes the CDR3, a read error is the likely cause. J is TRBJ1-6 and V is TRBV11-1; TRBD1 matches at 8 bases. In germline, CDR1 is SGHAT, CDR2 FQDESV (reference sequence). J gave up 10 bases and V 4 bases, and 6 bases lay outside the gene matches. The CDR3 is made up of 14 amino acids. Written as DNA, the CDR3 is TGTGCCAGCAGCTCCCAGGGGGCCTTCTCACCCCTCCACCTT. It codes for CASSSQGAFSPLHL.

This clone was detected once. The V call is TRBV6-5, the J call TRBJ2-5; the match to TRBD2 covers 7 bases. The CDR3 contains 15 residues. Germline-derived CDR1 and CDR2 are MNHEY and SVGAGI. The V and J ends lost 6 bases and 0 bases, in that order; junction bases with no gene match: 7. CDR3 nucleotide sequence: TGTGCCAGCAGGCCTAGCGGAGCTTACCAAGAGACCCAGTACTTC. It encodes CASRPSGAYQETQYF.

Remarks on this clone: The CDR3 ends on some other residue instead of the conserved phenylalanine or tryptophan, so this is likely a read error. The CDR3 sequence is CASWDRQVGSYNSPLHL. The CDR3 DNA sequence: TGTGCCAGCTGGGACCGCCAGGTGGGCTCCTATAATTCACCCCTCCACCTT. The chain links TRBV2 to TRBJ1-6; D perhaps matches TRBD1 (5 bases). V shed 8 bases and J shed 0 bases, with 17 bases lying between them. The CDR3 consists of 17 residues. Germline V gene sequence: CDR1 SNHLY, CDR2 FYNNEI.

This clone was picked up a small number of times. The chain employs TRBV11-2 and TRBJ2-1; D unclear. The V end was cut by 2 bases, the J end by 0 bases, with 14 bases between. Per the germline V gene, CDR1 is SGHAT and CDR2 is FQNNGV. There are 17 residues in the CDR3. Here the CDR3 reads CASSLRAQLSSYNEQFF. As DNA, the CDR3 is TGTGCCAGCAGCTTAAGAGCCCAACTGAGCTCCTACAATGAGCAGTTCTTC. The whole variable domain, filled in from reference TRBV11-2 and TRBJ2-1, reads EAGVAQSPRYKIIEKRQSVAFWCNPISGHATLYWYQQILGQGPKLLIQFQNNGVVDDSQLPKDRFSAERLKGVDSTLKIQPAKLEDSAVYLCASSLRAQLSSYNEQFFGPGTRLTVL.

A word on this clone: Because it lacks the conserved phenylalanine or tryptophan at the end, this CDR3 is likely a read error. V gene TRBV4-1 combines with J gene TRBJ1-6, with D hard to call. Trimming cost V 0 bases and J 7 bases, with 7 bases left between them. Germline assignment: CDR1 MGHRA and CDR2 YSYEKL. The CDR3 extends over 14 amino acids. For the CDR3, the DNA is TGCGCCAGCAGCCAAGATAGTCCGAATTCACCCCTCCACCTT. Its protein product is CASSQDSPNSPLHL.

V and J are TRBV15 and TRBJ2-2; either TRBD1 or TRBD2 may supply D (6 bases each). V was cut by 1 base and J by 9 bases, with 21 bases left in between. The V gene's germline CDR1 is LNHNV and CDR2 YYDKDF (reference sequence). The CDR3 runs to 17 residues. CDR3 sequence (DNA): TGTGCCACCAGCAGAGGGTCCGGGGGCAGTATCATACGGGAGCTGTTTTTT. This encodes CATSRGSGGSIIRELFF. The variable domain in full, with the rest retrieved from reference TRBV15 and TRBJ2-2, is DAMVIQNPRYQVTQFGKPVTLSCSQTLNHNVMYWYQQKSSQAPKLLFHYYDKDFNNEADTPDNFQSRRPNTSFCFLDIRSPGLGDTAMYLCATSRGSGGSIIRELFFGEGSRLTVL.